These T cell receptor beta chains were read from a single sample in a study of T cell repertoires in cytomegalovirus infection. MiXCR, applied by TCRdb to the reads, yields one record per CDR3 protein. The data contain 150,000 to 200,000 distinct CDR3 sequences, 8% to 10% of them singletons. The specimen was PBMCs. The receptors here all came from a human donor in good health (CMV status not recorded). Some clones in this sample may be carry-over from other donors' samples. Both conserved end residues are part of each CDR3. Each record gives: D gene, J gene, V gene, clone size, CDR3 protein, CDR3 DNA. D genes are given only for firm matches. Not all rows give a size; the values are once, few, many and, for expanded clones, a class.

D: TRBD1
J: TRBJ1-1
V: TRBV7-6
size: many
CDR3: CASSGQENTEAFF
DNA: TGTGCCAGCAGCGGACAGGAAAACACTGAAGCTTTCTTT

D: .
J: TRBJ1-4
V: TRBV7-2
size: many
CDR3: CASSLGGDEKLFF
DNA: TGTGCCAGCAGCTTAGGGGGAGACGAAAAACTGTTTTTT

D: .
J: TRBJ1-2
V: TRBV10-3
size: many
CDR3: CAISERGARENGYTF
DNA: TGTGCCATCAGTGAGCGGGGGGCGAGGGAAAATGGCTACACCTTC

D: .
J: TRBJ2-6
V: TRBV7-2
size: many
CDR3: CASRLSLTGANVLTF
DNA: TGTGCCAGCAGACTATCGCTTACCGGGGCCAACGTCCTGACTTTC

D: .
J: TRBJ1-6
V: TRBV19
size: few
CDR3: CASSRQAQDNSPLHF
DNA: TGTGCCAGTAGTAGGCAGGCGCAAGATAATTCACCCCTCCACTTT

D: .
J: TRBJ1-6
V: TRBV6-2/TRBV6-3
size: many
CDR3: CASSYSTRGNTRSPLHF
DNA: TGTGCCAGCAGTTACTCGACCAGGGGAAATACCCGATCACCCCTCCACTTT

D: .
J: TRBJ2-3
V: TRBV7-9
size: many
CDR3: CASSLAEGVITDTQYF
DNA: TGTGCCAGCAGCTTAGCCGAGGGGGTGATCACAGATACGCAGTATTTT

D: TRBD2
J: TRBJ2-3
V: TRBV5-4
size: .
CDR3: CASSLVVGGGTDTQYF
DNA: TGTGCCAGCAGCTTGGTGGTGGGGGGGGGCACAGATACGCAGTATTTT

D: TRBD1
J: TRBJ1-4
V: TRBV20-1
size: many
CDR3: CSARGQEVTEKLFF
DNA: TGCAGTGCTCGGGGACAGGAGGTTACTGAAAAACTGTTTTTT

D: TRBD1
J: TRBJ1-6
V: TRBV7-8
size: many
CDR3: CASSLARQGSSYNSPLHF
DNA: TGTGCCAGCAGCTTAGCCCGACAGGGAAGCTCCTATAATTCACCCCTCCACTTT

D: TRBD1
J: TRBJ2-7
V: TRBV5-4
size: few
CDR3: CASSGGTGGEEQYF
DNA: TGTGCCAGCAGCGGAGGGACAGGGGGCGAAGAGCAGTACTTC

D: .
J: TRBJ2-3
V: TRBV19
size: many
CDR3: CASSIGLGGADTQYF
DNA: TGTGCCAGTAGTATCGGACTAGGGGGAGCAGATACGCAGTATTTT

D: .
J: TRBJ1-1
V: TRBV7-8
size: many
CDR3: CASSLEGRWGQRGTEAFF
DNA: TGTGCCAGCAGCTTAGAAGGTCGGTGGGGGCAGAGGGGCACTGAAGCTTTCTTT

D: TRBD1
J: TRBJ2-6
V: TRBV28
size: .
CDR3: CASSPPPGQGDSGANVLTF
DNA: TGTGCCAGCAGTCCACCCCCGGGACAGGGTGACTCTGGGGCCAACGTCCTGACTTTC

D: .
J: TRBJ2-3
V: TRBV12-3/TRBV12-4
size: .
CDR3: CASSILLQARGDTQYF
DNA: TGTGCCAGCAGTATCCTCCTACAGGCACGAGGAGATACGCAGTATTTT

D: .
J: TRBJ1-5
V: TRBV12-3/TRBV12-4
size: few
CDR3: CASSFFMTDSNQPQHF
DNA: TGTGCCAGCAGTTTTTTCATGACAGATAGCAATCAGCCCCAGCATTTT

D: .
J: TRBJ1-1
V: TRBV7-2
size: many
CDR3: CASSAAVRATEAFF
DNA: TGTGCCAGCAGCGCCGCCGTCCGGGCCACTGAAGCTTTCTTT

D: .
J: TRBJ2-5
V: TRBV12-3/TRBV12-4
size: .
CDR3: CASSSDFRGTQYF
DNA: TGTGCCAGCAGTTCAGACTTCCGAGGGACCCAGTACTTC

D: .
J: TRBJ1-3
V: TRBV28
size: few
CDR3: CASSDTAGNTIYF
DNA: TGTGCCAGCAGTGATACTGCAGGAAACACCATATATTTT